This entry lists 8 T cell receptor beta chains sequenced from one sample in a study of CD8 T cells in Susac syndrome. The RNA input was 0.5 to 1 ug, and it was reverse transcribed with random hexamers. TCRdb re-called the immunoSEQ multiplex PCR reads with MiXCR, one entry per CDR3 protein. The sample consists of 250,000 to 300,000 distinct CDR3 sequences, roughly 85% of them appearing once. What was sequenced was CD8+ T cells from PBMCs. The receptors originated from a human donor with multiple sclerosis.

The genes are TRBV19 and TRBJ2-1; D is perhaps TRBD2 (5 bases). Germline V gene data show CDR1 as LNHDA and CDR2 as SQIVND (reference sequence). V was pared by 3 bases and J by 9 bases, with 12 bases between. This CDR3 region has 13 residues. The CDR3 DNA sequence: TGTGCCAGTAGTATCTCCTCAAGCGGTGAGCAGTTCTTC. It translates to CASSISSSGEQFF. Supplemented by reference TRBV19 and TRBJ2-1, the full variable domain reads DGGITQSPKYLFRKEGQNVTLSCEQNLNHDAMYWYRQDPGQGLRLIYYSQIVNDFQKGDIAEGYSVSREKKESFPLTVTSAQKNPTAFYLCASSISSSGEQFFGPGTRLTVL.

This clonotype has only a few counts. The chain joins TRBV6-5 to TRBJ1-2; 7 positions agree with TRBD1. Unmatched junction bases numbered 4, after V lost 0 bases and J lost 6 bases. This CDR3 has 14 residues. The germline CDR1 and CDR2 sequences are MNHEY and SVGAGI. In nucleotides, the CDR3 is TGTGCCAGCAGTTACTCGGCGACAGGGAATGGCTACACCTTC. As protein: CASSYSATGNGYTF.

The gene calls are TRBV4-3 and TRBJ2-1; 7 bases map to TRBD2. From germline, CDR1 is LGHNA and CDR2 YSLEER. The ends lost 4 bases at V and 1 base at J; junction bases unmatched: 4. The CDR3 is 15 amino acids. This chain's CDR3 is CASSLLSGSYNEQFF. The DNA of the CDR3 is TGCGCCAGCAGCCTTCTTAGCGGGTCCTACAATGAGCAGTTCTTC.

The chain uses TRBV9 and TRBJ2-5, with TRBD1 as a possible D gene (6 bases). Trimming took off 7 bases at V and 3 bases at J, with 16 bases between the two ends. Germline V lookup: CDR1 SGDLS, CDR2 YYNGEE. The CDR3 has 14 residues. The CDR3 DNA reads as TGTGCCAGCTCAAGTGGGGGCCGGGAAGAGACCCAGTACTTC. It yields the protein CASSSGGREETQYF.

The CDR3 protein is CASSTQGAGYTF. The CDR3, as DNA: TGTGCCAGTAGTACGCAGGGGGCCGGCTACACCTTC. The chain employs TRBV19 and TRBJ1-2; 8 nucleotides agree with TRBD1. Germline values: CDR1 LNHDA, CDR2 SQIVND (reference sequence). This CDR3 comprises 12 residues. V shed 4 bases and J 8 bases; nucleotides not matched to a gene: 3.

The chain employs TRBV19 and TRBJ1-1, with unresolved D. The V gene's germline CDR1 is LNHDA and CDR2 SQIVND (reference sequence). The V end was cut by 5 bases, the J end by 5 bases, with 15 bases between. The CDR3 covers 14 residues. This CDR3 reads CASSGSGFSTEAFF. The CDR3 DNA follows: TGTGCCAGTAGTGGGTCCGGGTTTTCGACTGAAGCTTTCTTT.

The chain couples TRBV9 to TRBJ1-1, with D hard to call. V shed 7 bases and J shed 2 bases, with 24 bases lying between them. This CDR3 contains 17 residues. CDR1 and CDR2 (germline): SGDLS, YYNGEE. CDR3 sequence: CASAVSKEGPPNTEAFF. The CDR3 nucleotides read TGTGCCAGCGCAGTCTCAAAGGAAGGACCGCCTAACACTGAAGCTTTCTTT.

The chain carries TRBV7-2 and TRBJ2-1; perhaps TRBD2 as D (6 bases). The V end lost 5 bases, the J end lost 8 bases, and 13 bases lay between the germline ends. The CDR3 length is 13 residues. Germline V gives CDR1 SGHTA, CDR2 FQGNSA. CDR3 DNA: TGTGCCAGCAGCCCAAGTACTAGCCATGAGCAGTTCTTC. Amino acids: CASSPSTSHEQFF.